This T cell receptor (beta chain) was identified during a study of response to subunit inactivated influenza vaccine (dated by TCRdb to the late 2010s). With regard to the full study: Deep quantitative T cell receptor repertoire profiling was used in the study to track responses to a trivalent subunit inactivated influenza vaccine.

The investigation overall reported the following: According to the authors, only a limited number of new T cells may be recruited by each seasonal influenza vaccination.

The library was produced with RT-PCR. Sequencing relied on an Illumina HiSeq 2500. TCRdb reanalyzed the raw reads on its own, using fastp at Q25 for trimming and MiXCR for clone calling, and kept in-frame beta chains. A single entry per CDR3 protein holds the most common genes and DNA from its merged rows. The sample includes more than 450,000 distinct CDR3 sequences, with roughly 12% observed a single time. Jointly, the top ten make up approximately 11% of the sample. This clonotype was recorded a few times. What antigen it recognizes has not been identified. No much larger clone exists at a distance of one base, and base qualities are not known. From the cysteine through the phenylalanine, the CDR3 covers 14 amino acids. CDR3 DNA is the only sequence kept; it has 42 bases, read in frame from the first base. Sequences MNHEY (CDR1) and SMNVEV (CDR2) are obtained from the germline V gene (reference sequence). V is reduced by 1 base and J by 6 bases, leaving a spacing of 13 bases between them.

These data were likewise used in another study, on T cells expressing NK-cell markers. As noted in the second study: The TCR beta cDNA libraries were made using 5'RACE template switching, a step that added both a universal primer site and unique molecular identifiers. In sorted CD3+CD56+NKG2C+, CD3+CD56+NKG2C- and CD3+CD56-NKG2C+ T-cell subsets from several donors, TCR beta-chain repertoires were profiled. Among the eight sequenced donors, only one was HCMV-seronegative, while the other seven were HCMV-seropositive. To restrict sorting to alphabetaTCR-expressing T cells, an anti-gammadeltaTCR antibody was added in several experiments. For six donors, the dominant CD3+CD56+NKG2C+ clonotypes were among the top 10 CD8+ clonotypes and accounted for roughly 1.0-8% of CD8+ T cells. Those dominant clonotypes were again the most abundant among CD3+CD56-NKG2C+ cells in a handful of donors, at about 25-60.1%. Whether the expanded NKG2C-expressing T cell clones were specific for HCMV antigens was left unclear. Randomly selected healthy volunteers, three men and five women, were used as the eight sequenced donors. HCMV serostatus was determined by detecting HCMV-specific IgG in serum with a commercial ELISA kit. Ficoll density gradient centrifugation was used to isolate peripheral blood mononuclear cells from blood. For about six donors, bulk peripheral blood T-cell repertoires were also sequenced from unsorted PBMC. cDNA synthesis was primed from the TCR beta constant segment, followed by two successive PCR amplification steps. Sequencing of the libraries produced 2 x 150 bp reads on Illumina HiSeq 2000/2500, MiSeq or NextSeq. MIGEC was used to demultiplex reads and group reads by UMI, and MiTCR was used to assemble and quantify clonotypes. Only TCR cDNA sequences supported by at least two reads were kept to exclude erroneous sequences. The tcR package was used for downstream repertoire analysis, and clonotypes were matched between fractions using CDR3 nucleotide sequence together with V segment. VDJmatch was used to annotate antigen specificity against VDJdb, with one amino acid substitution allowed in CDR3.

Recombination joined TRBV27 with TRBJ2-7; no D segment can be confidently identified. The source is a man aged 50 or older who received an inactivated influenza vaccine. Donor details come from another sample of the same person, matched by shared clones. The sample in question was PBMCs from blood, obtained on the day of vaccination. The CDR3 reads CASSLLARSPEQYF. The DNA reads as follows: TGTGCCAGCAGTTTATTAGCACGGTCGCCCGAGCAGTACTTC.